This section outlines one TCR beta chain sequence together with its context. These data originate in a study of blood T cell repertoires in COVID-19. Profiled with immunoSEQ multiplex PCR; TCRdb holds only in-frame clones, not every one. The table shows 160,000 or so clones, with about four fifths occurring only once. The CDR3 is made up of 16 amino acids. The germline V and J ends were trimmed by 4 bases and 2 bases, with 15 bases remaining between them. Per germline, CDR1 LNHDA and CDR2 SQIVND (reference sequence). V gene TRBV19 combines with J gene TRBJ1-5, with D maybe TRBD1 (5 bases). Sequencing used peripheral blood. The receptor was derived from an elderly woman with acute or convalescent COVID-19. CDR3: CASSTGHRIGNQPQHF. The CDR3 DNA reads as TGTGCCAGTAGTACAGGACACCGTATTGGCAATCAGCCCCAGCATTTT.